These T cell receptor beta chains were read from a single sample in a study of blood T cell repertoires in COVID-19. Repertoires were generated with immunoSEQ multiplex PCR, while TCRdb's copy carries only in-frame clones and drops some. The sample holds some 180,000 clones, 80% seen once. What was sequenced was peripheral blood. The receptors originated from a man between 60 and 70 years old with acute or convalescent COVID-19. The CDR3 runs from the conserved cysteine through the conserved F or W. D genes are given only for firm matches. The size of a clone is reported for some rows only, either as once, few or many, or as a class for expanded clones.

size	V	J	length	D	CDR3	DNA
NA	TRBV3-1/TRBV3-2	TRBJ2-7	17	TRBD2	CASSQFRGGGRRYEQYF	TGTGCCAGCAGCCAATTTCGGGGCGGCGGGAGGAGGTACGAGCAGTACTTC
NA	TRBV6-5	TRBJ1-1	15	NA	CASRTTAGRRTEAFF	TGTGCCAGCAGGACGACCGCGGGGCGACGCACTGAAGCTTTCTTT
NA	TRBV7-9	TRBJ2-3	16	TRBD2	CASSPRGGGAQDTQYF	TGTGCCAGCAGCCCTAGGGGCGGGGGGGCCCAAGATACGCAGTATTTT
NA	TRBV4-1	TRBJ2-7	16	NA	CASSQDMETAPYEQYF	TGCGCCAGCAGCCAAGATATGGAGACGGCACCCTACGAGCAGTACTTC
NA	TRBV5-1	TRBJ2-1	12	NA	CASSAELGKQFF	TGCGCCAGCAGCGCAGAACTAGGGAAGCAGTTCTTC
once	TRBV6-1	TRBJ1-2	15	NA	CASSEDREHLYGYTF	TGTGCCAGCAGTGAAGACAGGGAACATTTATATGGCTACACCTTC
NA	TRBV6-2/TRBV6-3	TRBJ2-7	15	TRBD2	CASSSAGTSGGAANF	TGTGCCAGCAGTTCCGCCGGGACTAGCGGGGGGGCCGCGAACTTC
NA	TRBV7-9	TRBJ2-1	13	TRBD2	CASSREGPTEQFF	TGTGCCAGCAGTCGGGAGGGCCCTACTGAGCAGTTCTTC
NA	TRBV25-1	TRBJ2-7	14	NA	CASSEWSKHDEQYF	TGTGCCAGCAGTGAATGGTCCAAGCACGACGAGCAGTACTTC
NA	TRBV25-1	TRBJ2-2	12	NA	CASSAGVGELFF	TGTGCCAGCAGTGCAGGGGTCGGGGAGCTGTTTTTT
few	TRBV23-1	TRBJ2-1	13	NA	CASSHPGYNEQFF	TGCGCCAGCAGTCACCCAGGCTACAATGAGCAGTTCTTC
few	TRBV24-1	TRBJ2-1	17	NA	CATSVAPQTGSYNEQFF	TGTGCCACCAGTGTAGCCCCCCAGACGGGATCCTACAATGAGCAGTTCTTC
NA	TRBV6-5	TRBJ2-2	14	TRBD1	CASRQQGDTGELFF	TGTGCCAGTCGTCAACAGGGGGACACCGGGGAGCTGTTTTTT
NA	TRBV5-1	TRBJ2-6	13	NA	CASSFTGANVLTF	TGCGCCAGCAGCTTCACTGGGGCCAACGTCCTGACTTTC
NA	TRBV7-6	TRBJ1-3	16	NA	CASSPLLDRSGNTIYF	TGTGCCAGCAGCCCGCTACTCGACAGGTCTGGAAACACCATATATTTT
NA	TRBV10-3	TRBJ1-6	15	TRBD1	CAISEGQGDNSPLHF	TGTGCCATCAGTGAGGGACAGGGCGATAATTCACCCCTCCACTTT
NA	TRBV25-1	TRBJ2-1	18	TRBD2	CASSEWGPGTSVYNEQFF	TGTGCCAGCAGTGAATGGGGGCCCGGGACTAGCGTCTACAATGAGCAGTTCTTC
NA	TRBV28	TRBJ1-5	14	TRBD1	CASSLQGTYQPQHF	TGTGCCAGCAGCCTACAGGGGACTTATCAGCCCCAGCATTTT
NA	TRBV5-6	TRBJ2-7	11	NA	CASSSYYEQYF	TGTGCCAGCAGCTCTTACTACGAGCAGTACTTC
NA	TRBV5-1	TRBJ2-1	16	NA	CASTSMTASSYNEQFF	TGCGCCAGCACATCAATGACAGCGAGCTCCTACAATGAGCAGTTCTTC
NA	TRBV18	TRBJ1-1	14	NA	CASSPDRIQGEAFF	TGTGCCAGCTCACCCGATCGTATACAGGGTGAAGCTTTCTTT
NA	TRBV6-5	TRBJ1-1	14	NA	CASISGQSNTEAFF	TGTGCCAGCATCAGTGGACAGTCGAACACTGAAGCTTTCTTT
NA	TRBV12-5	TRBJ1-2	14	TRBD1	CASGPQGAHYGYTF	TGTGCTAGTGGTCCACAGGGGGCCCACTATGGCTACACCTTC
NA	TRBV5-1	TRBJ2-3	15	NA	CASSLEWSNSDTQYF	TGCGCCAGCAGCTTGGAATGGAGTAACTCAGATACGCAGTATTTT
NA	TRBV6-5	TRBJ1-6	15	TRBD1	CASSSQGQAGTPLHF	TGTGCCAGCAGTTCCCAAGGACAGGCGGGGACACCCCTCCACTTT
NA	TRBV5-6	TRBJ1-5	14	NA	CASSLGTANQPQHF	TGTGCCAGCAGCTTGGGTACAGCAAATCAGCCCCAGCATTTT